The 7 T cell receptor beta chains given below trace back to one sample, sequenced in a study of OX40 agonist ivuxolimab in advanced cancers. Assay used: immunoSEQ multiplex PCR; TCRdb lists only in-frame clones, some missing. The data contain roughly 34,000 clones, more than 70% of them seen just once; the ten biggest clones take up around 35%. Sequenced here: CD4+ or CD8+ T cells sorted from blood, sampled in a trial of the OX40 agonist ivuxolimab. The receptors derive from an adult with an advanced solid tumor such as melanoma, head and neck, liver or kidney cancer.

This rearrangement joins TRBV6-5 to TRBJ1-4; D is ambiguous. CDR3 length equals 16 residues. Per germline, CDR1 MNHEY and CDR2 SVGAGI. The germline V and J ends were trimmed by 2 bases and 0 bases, with 10 bases remaining between them. The CDR3 loop is CASSYEITATNEKLFF. The CDR3 DNA reads TGTGCCAGCAGTTACGAGATCACGGCAACTAATGAAAAACTGTTTTTT.

The genes are TRBV27 and TRBJ1-4; D is unresolved. Germline loops: CDR1 MNHEY, CDR2 SMNVEV (reference sequence). Trimming cost V 6 bases and J 4 bases, with 6 bases left between them. The length of the CDR3 is 12 residues. The CDR3 DNA follows: TGTGCCAGCAGAGGGTTTAATGAAAAACTGTTTTTT. Translated: CASRGFNEKLFF.

The CDR3 sequence is CASSSMGQGVTEAFF. The CDR3 coding sequence is TGTGCCAGCAGCTCAATGGGACAGGGGGTTACTGAAGCTTTCTTT. This chain connects TRBV11-2 to TRBJ1-1; 11 bases align to TRBD1. Per the germline V gene, CDR1 is SGHAT and CDR2 is FQNNGV. CDR3 size: 15 residues. Unmatched junction bases numbered 6, after V lost 4 bases and J lost 5 bases.

The sample holds one count of this clone. V usage is TRBV19 and J usage is TRBJ1-5; D is undetermined. This CDR3 has 16 amino acids. Deletions cut 3 bases from V and 6 bases from J, with 18 bases between. Germline CDR1 is LNHDA and CDR2 is SQIVND (reference sequence). The CDR3 loop is CASSISEGGYAQPQHF. CDR3 sequence (DNA): TGTGCCAGTAGTATTTCGGAGGGAGGGTACGCTCAGCCCCAGCATTTT.

The chain employs TRBV7-2 and TRBJ2-5; D ambiguous. V was cut by 10 bases and J by 4 bases, with 16 bases left in between. CDR3 length: 13 residues. Germline CDR1 and CDR2: SGHTA and FQGNSA. CDR3 residues: CATRATLRETQYF. Written as DNA, the CDR3 is TGTGCCACCCGGGCCACCTTGAGAGAGACCCAGTACTTC.

The V and J genes are TRBV7-9 and TRBJ2-5; TRBD2 matches at 7 bases. The CDR3 spans 14 residues. CDR1 and CDR2 from the germline V gene are SEHNR and FQNEAQ (reference sequence). Germline trimming cut 3 bases from V and 4 bases from J; bases unmatched to any gene: 5. Here the CDR3 reads CASSFSPGGETQYF. The DNA of the CDR3 is TGTGCCAGCAGCTTCTCACCGGGGGGAGAGACCCAGTACTTC.

J is TRBJ2-7 and V is TRBV27; D is undetermined. V was cut by 3 bases and J by 3 bases, with 9 bases left in between. Germline V gives CDR1 MNHEY, CDR2 SMNVEV (reference sequence). The CDR3 is 13 residues long. In DNA, the CDR3 is TGTGCCAGCAGTTTTTTCGGTGGCTACGAGCAGTACTTC. Amino acids: CASSFFGGYEQYF.